This TCR beta chain was identified in a study of shared T cell receptors in the human thymus. The CDR3 has 18 amino acids. From germline, CDR1 is MGHRA and CDR2 YSYEKL. V lost 1 base and J lost 0; bases outside the gene matches: 9. Method: immunoSEQ multiplex PCR; TCRdb's copy keeps in-frame clones and lacks some. The table records 640,000 or so clones, over 75% of them present only once. A further study also used this sample, focusing on human thymus T cells. Per that study: Biased V and J segment usage appeared in thymus and peripheral blood.

The clonotype was recovered from a boy younger than two with a congenital heart defect. This chain links TRBV4-1 with TRBJ2-3; 8 bases line up with TRBD2. Source material: thymocytes. CDR3 protein: CASSQAGDGGGSTDTQYF. The CDR3 nucleotides are TGCGCCAGCAGCCAAGCTGGCGACGGGGGGGGCAGCACAGATACGCAGTATTTT.